The 19 T cell receptor beta chains reported below all come from one sample, sequenced in a study of blood T cell repertoires in COVID-19. TCRdb's table, derived via immunoSEQ multiplex PCR, lists solely in-frame clones and lacks some. The data show 95,000 or so clones, with 79% seen just once and roughly 20% held by the top ten. Input material: peripheral blood. The receptors were gathered from a woman older than 75 with active or convalescent COVID-19.

The chain joins TRBV21-1 to TRBJ2-7; TRBD2, the table's D call, lacks a check against the DNA. TRBV21-1 is labeled a pseudogene. This CDR3 is built from 19 residues. The CDR3, as DNA: TGTGCCAGCAGCAAAGGAAGTCGAGGACTAGCGGGAGGGCCATGCGAGCAGTACTTC. Its translation is CASSKGSRGLAGGPCEQYF.

The J gene is TRBJ2-1, the V gene TRBV24-1, with 8 bases identical to TRBD1. The V and J ends lost 0 bases and 5 bases, in that order; junction bases with no gene match: 5. This CDR3 spans 16 amino acids. Germline CDR1 and CDR2: KGHDR and SFDVKD. The CDR3 bases are TGTGCCACCAGTGATTTGTTTGGGACAGGAAACAATGAGCAGTTCTTC. It translates to CATSDLFGTGNNEQFF.

This chain links TRBV28 with TRBJ1-2; 7 bases match TRBD1. Germline V CDR1 and CDR2: MDHEN, SYDVKM. With 6 bases clipped from V and 0 bases from J, the junction kept 7 bases outside the gene matches. The CDR3 totals 15 residues. As DNA, the CDR3 is TGTGCCAGCAGGCCTACAACAGGGGCTAACTATGGCTACACCTTC. Translation gives CASRPTTGANYGYTF.

This clone was seen a single time. This chain joins TRBV6-5 and TRBJ2-7; 7 bases match TRBD1. The germline CDR1 and CDR2 sequences are MNHEY and SVGAGI. This CDR3 comprises 13 residues. V gave up 5 bases and J gave up 3 bases; unmatched junction bases: 4. The CDR3 sequence: CASSLGQNYEQYF. CDR3 in DNA: TGTGCCAGCAGTCTGGGACAGAACTACGAGCAGTACTTC.

This chain uses TRBV4-3 with TRBJ1-1; TRBD1 agrees at 10 bases. V shed 0 bases and J 1 base; nucleotides not matched to a gene: 8. The CDR3 consists of 18 residues. Germline values: CDR1 LGHNA, CDR2 YSLEER. The CDR3 here is CASSQDRWTGGANTEAFF. DNA of the CDR3: TGCGCCAGCAGCCAAGATCGATGGACAGGGGGTGCGAACACTGAAGCTTTCTTT.

This clone occurred once. The V gene is TRBV9, the J gene TRBJ2-7; weak D call: TRBD2 (5 bases). CDR3 length: 14 residues. Trimming removed 0 bases at V and 6 bases at J, with 13 bases between. CDR1 is SGDLS, CDR2 YYNGEE, per germline. The CDR3 region has the DNA TGTGCCAGCAGCGTAGCCGCTAGCTCCGGCGAGCAGTACTTC. Its translation is CASSVAASSGEQYF.

V is TRBV5-1 and J is TRBJ1-2, with 7 bases identical to TRBD1. The trim removed 4 bases at V and 4 bases at J, leaving 10 bases unmatched. From germline, CDR1 is SGHRS and CDR2 YFSETQ. There are 15 residues in the CDR3. The CDR3 sequence is CASSITGTEFYGYTF. The CDR3 DNA reads TGCGCCAGCAGCATTACCGGGACAGAATTCTATGGCTACACCTTC. The full variable domain, its missing parts supplied by reference TRBV5-1 and TRBJ1-2, is KAGVTQTPRYLIKTRGQQVTLSCSPISGHRSVSWYQQTPGQGLQFLFEYFSETQRNKGNFPGRFSGRQFSNSRSEMNVSTLELGDSALYLCASSITGTEFYGYTFGSGTRLTVV.

This rearrangement joins TRBV18 to TRBJ2-2; possibly TRBD1 for D (6 bases). V lost 4 bases and J 5 bases, leaving 14 bases between the germline ends. The CDR3 spans 15 residues. Germline CDR1 and CDR2: KGHSH and LQKENI. The CDR3 region has the DNA TGTGCCAGCTCACGCGAACCGACAGGTACCGGGGAGCTGTTTTTT. It specifies CASSREPTGTGELFF.

The chain uses TRBV5-1 and TRBJ2-1; D might be TRBD2 (5 bases). Germline V gene lookup returns CDR1 SGHRS and CDR2 YFSETQ. The CDR3 sequence is 15 residues long. Trimming shortened V by 4 bases and J by 0 bases, and 11 bases separated the two germline ends. For the CDR3, the DNA is TGCGCCAGCAGCCAGCCGGGAAGCTCCTACAATGAGCAGTTCTTC. Amino acids: CASSQPGSSYNEQFF.

The rearrangement joins TRBV5-1 to TRBJ2-1; 9 bases map to TRBD2. Germline lookup yields CDR1 SGHRS and CDR2 YFSETQ. This CDR3 is built from 13 residues. The trim removed 9 bases at V and 9 bases at J, leaving 10 bases unmatched. The CDR3 DNA is TGCGCCACCAAGTTAGCGGGAGAGTTTGAGCAGTTCTTC. This encodes CATKLAGEFEQFF.

The V and J genes are TRBV7-6 and TRBJ2-1; 10 nucleotides align to TRBD2. V dropped 2 bases and J dropped 6; count of bases not matched to a gene: 7. Germline V CDR1 and CDR2: SGHVS, FNYEAQ. This CDR3 contains 16 residues. The CDR3 spells CASSLSSSGSTNEQFF. As DNA, the CDR3 is TGTGCCAGCAGCTTATCGTCTAGCGGGAGTACCAATGAGCAGTTCTTC.

V gene TRBV6-5 combines with J gene TRBJ2-7; 10 bases line up with TRBD2. The CDR3 contains 15 residues. Per germline, CDR1 MNHEY and CDR2 SVGAGI. J gave up 7 bases and V 3 bases, and 9 bases lay outside the gene matches. The DNA of the CDR3 is TGTGCCAGCAGTTATAACCCTCTAGCGGGGGCTGAGCAGTACTTC. This codes for CASSYNPLAGAEQYF.

This chain connects TRBV27 to TRBJ1-1; 10 bases are shared with TRBD1. J gave up 0 bases and V 4 bases, and 2 bases lay outside the gene matches. CDR1 MNHEY and CDR2 SMNVEV come from the germline V gene (reference sequence). This CDR3 contains 15 residues. The CDR3 DNA follows: TGTGCCAGCAGTTCGGACAGGGGGATGAACACTGAAGCTTTCTTT. Its translation: CASSSDRGMNTEAFF.

The chain is built from TRBV7-9 and TRBJ2-5; 7 nucleotides agree with TRBD2. V lost 5 bases to trimming and J lost 2 bases; unmatched junction nucleotides: 11. CDR1 is SEHNR, CDR2 FQNEAQ, per germline (reference sequence). CDR3 size: 16 residues. CDR3 DNA: TGTGCCAGCAGCCCCGGACTAGTAGGAGCTCAAGAGACCCAGTACTTC. Its protein is CASSPGLVGAQETQYF.

This chain uses TRBV5-1 with TRBJ1-3; 12 bases are a match to TRBD1. Losses at the gene ends were 0 bases for V and 2 bases for J; bases not matched to a gene: 6. The CDR3 spans 18 residues. Germline CDR1 reads SGHRS; CDR2 reads YFSETQ. CDR3 in amino acids: CASSLGGTGGAAGNTIYF. The CDR3 DNA reads as TGCGCCAGCAGCTTGGGAGGGACAGGGGGCGCCGCTGGAAACACCATATATTTT.

This clone has only one observation. The chain carries TRBV7-2 and TRBJ2-1; D might be TRBD2 (6 bases). The CDR3 is 15 amino acids. The germline gives CDR1 SGHTA, CDR2 FQGNSA. V lost 1 base and J lost 7, with 14 bases in between. The CDR3 DNA follows: TGTGCCAGCAGCTTAGATTCAGCGGGCAGAAATGAGCAGTTCTTC. It yields the protein CASSLDSAGRNEQFF.

The rearrangement joins TRBV18 to TRBJ2-2; D gene unclear. CDR1 and CDR2 (germline): KGHSH, LQKENI. The CDR3 is 14 residues long. V dropped 2 bases and J dropped 1 base, with 5 bases sitting between them. The CDR3 here is CASSPSQNTGELFF. In DNA, the CDR3 is TGTGCCAGCTCACCATCCCAGAACACCGGGGAGCTGTTTTTT.

This clone has just one count. This sample includes further DNA sequences coding for the same CDR3. This rearrangement joins TRBV9 to TRBJ1-4, with no clear D. V was shortened by 0 bases and J by 0 bases, with 12 bases between the two germline ends. The CDR3 contains 17 residues. The germline V gene encodes CDR1 SGDLS and CDR2 YYNGEE. The CDR3 here is CASSVGWSPATNEKLFF. In nucleotides, the CDR3 is TGTGCCAGCAGCGTAGGCTGGAGTCCCGCAACTAATGAAAAACTGTTTTTT.

This clone was recorded a few times. The genes are TRBV4-1 and TRBJ2-7; 7 bases fit TRBD2. The CDR3 runs 15 residues. The V and J ends lost 0 bases and 0 bases, in that order; junction bases with no gene match: 2. Germline values: CDR1 MGHRA, CDR2 YSYEKL. The CDR3 is CASSQEPSGSYEQYF. The DNA of the CDR3 is TGCGCCAGCAGCCAAGAGCCTAGCGGCTCCTACGAGCAGTACTTC.